This entry is about one T cell receptor beta chain. Antigen: not known. A 5'RACE template-switching step, the method used to make TCR cDNA, added a universal primer site and UMIs. Each CDR3 protein is one row after TCRdb ran MiXCR on the 5' RACE reads. The sample holds some 550,000 distinct CDR3 sequences; over 15% are singletons and the top ten take roughly an eighth. The data belong to a study of T cells after yellow fever vaccination. Study summary: With SMART-Seq v4 Ultra Low Input, the fractions containing low cell numbers were prepared. Overall study findings and caveats: A weaker secondary response peaked on day 5, the primary on day 15. Clonotype sharing between CD4 and CD8 compartments was small.

The CDR3 covers 18 residues. Losses at the gene ends were 8 bases for V and 0 bases for J; bases not matched to a gene: 9. Germline V CDR1 and CDR2: ENHRY, SYGVKD. The sequenced sample was PBMCs, obtained 15 days after the yellow fever booster vaccination. The TCR was taken from a man aged 25-40 years who received the YFV17D yellow fever vaccine. The chain is built from TRBV10-3 and TRBJ2-1, with 14 bases aligning to TRBD2. The CDR3 coding sequence is TGTGCCATCCGACTAGCGGGAGGGTTCTTGATCTCCTACAATGAGCAGTTCTTC. As protein: CAIRLAGGFLISYNEQFF.